These 7 T cell receptor beta chains originate from one sample sequenced in a study of blood T cell repertoires in COVID-19 (dated by TCRdb to the early 2020s). The library was obtained by the immunoSEQ multiplex PCR assay. Here the immuneACCESS table is served through TCRdb, limited to in-frame sequences with V and J called. Missing clones are a known gap in these copies; in checked studies unresolved V genes cover under half, and the rest lacks a known reason. This sample is represented by a few hundred thousand clones; 75% to 90% of them were singletons. The ten biggest clones cover approximately 9.5% of the sample. Sequenced material: PBMCs or T cells enriched from blood (not recorded which). The origin of the receptors is a man aged 40-50 years who had recovered from COVID-19.

This clone was found once. The chain is built from TRBV14 and TRBJ2-7; TRBD1 agrees at 10 bases. V dropped 0 bases and J dropped 4; count of bases not matched to a gene: 6. The CDR3 spans 16 residues. Germline lookup yields CDR1 SGHDN and CDR2 FVKESK. CDR3 nucleotide sequence: TGTGCCAGCAGCCAAGACCCCACGGGACAGGGGTACGAGCAGTACTTC. Encoded protein: CASSQDPTGQGYEQYF.

CDR3 coding DNA: TGTGCCAGCAGCTTTGGGGGACAGGAGGGTTATGGCTACACCTTC. Translating gives CASSFGGQEGYGYTF. V is TRBV7-9 and J is TRBJ1-2; TRBD1 agrees at 8 bases. The CDR3 runs to 15 residues. From germline, CDR1 is SEHNR and CDR2 FQNEAQ (reference sequence). Trimming removed 3 bases from V and 5 bases from J; junction bases left unmatched: 8.

V is TRBV19 and J is TRBJ2-4; perhaps TRBD2 as D (7 bases). Germline values: CDR1 LNHDA, CDR2 SQIVND (reference sequence). This CDR3 comprises 13 residues. Trimming stripped 8 bases from V and 5 bases from J, with 13 bases between. CDR3 sequence: CASSRGAQNIQYF. The CDR3 region has the DNA TGTGCCAGTTCTCGGGGGGCCCAAAACATTCAGTACTTC.

The rearrangement uses TRBV5-1 and TRBJ2-1; 16 bases line up with TRBD2. The CDR3 is made up of 15 amino acids. Germline CDR1 reads SGHRS; CDR2 reads YFSETQ. J gave up 9 bases and V 4 bases, and 4 bases lay outside the gene matches. DNA for the CDR3: TGCGCCAGCAGCCTCGGGACTAGCGGGAGGGGTGAGCAGTTCTTC. It yields the protein CASSLGTSGRGEQFF.

The V call is TRBV18, the J call TRBJ2-7; 8 positions agree with TRBD2. J was trimmed by 2 bases and V by 3 bases; bases with no gene match: 21. CDR3 length: 20 amino acids. Germline-derived CDR1 and CDR2 are KGHSH and LQKENI. CDR3 sequence reads: CASSPSGSSGRFTVAYEQYF. The CDR3 nucleotides read TGTGCCAGCTCACCCTCGGGGTCCAGCGGGAGATTTACCGTGGCCTACGAGCAGTACTTC. Based on the CDR3 plus reference TRBV18 and TRBJ2-7, the full variable domain is NAGVMQNPRHLVRRRGQEARLRCSPMKGHSHVYWYRQLPEEGLKFMVYLQKENIIDESGMPKERFSAEFPKEGPSILRIQQVVRGDSAAYFCASSPSGSSGRFTVAYEQYFGPGTRLTVT.

The J gene is TRBJ2-7, the V gene TRBV2; no clear D gene. The germline CDR1 and CDR2 sequences are SNHLY and FYNNEI. The V end was cut by 6 bases, the J end by 3 bases, with 18 bases between. This CDR3 region has 15 residues. CDR3 DNA sequence: TGTGCCAGCAGAGACTGGGTCGAGCGCGACTACGAGCAGTACTTC. This translates into CASRDWVERDYEQYF.

This chain connects TRBV6-2 or TRBV6-3 to TRBJ2-7, with D unclear. Trimming shortened V by 3 bases and J by 4 bases, and 16 bases separated the two germline ends. This CDR3 has 15 amino acids. From germline, CDR1 is MNHEY and CDR2 SVGEGT. CDR3 nucleotides: TGTGCCAGCAGTTATCCGCGTGGAGTATTTTACGAGCAGTACTTC. Protein product: CASSYPRGVFYEQYF.